Presented here are 29 T cell receptor beta chains from one specimen sequenced in a study of shared clonotypes between healthy human individuals. TCRdb's copy holds only in-frame clones and misses some; the assay was immunoSEQ multiplex PCR. The data hold 2 million to 2.5 million clones, with roughly 92% observed a single time. The specimen was naive CD4+ T cells from PBMCs. Subset defined: CD45RA+ positively selected. The source of these receptors is a man in his late teens or twenties in good health. Some clones in this sample may be carry-over from other donors' samples.

This sequence joins TRBV25-1 and TRBJ1-4, with a tentative D call TRBD1 (5 bases). This CDR3 is built from 14 residues. Germline V gene lookup returns CDR1 MGHDK and CDR2 SYGVNS. Trimming took 4 bases from V and 8 from J, leaving 14 bases between them. CDR3 region: CASSVGGGSEKLFF. CDR3 coding DNA: TGTGCCAGCAGTGTTGGGGGTGGATCGGAAAAACTGTTTTTT.

The V and J genes are TRBV9 and TRBJ2-7, with 7 bases aligning to TRBD1. The CDR3 totals 13 residues. CDR1 and CDR2 (germline): SGDLS, YYNGEE. The V segment lost 4 bases and the J segment 0 bases; nucleotides outside the gene matches: 1. The CDR3, as DNA: TGTGCCAGCAGCTGGGACAGCTCCTACGAGCAGTACTTC. Protein: CASSWDSSYEQYF.

This clone was recorded only once. V is TRBV5-1 and J is TRBJ1-3; D is perhaps TRBD1 (5 bases). The ends were cut back, 1 base at V and 9 bases at J, with 11 bases in the middle. The CDR3 runs to 13 residues. The germline gives CDR1 SGHRS, CDR2 YFSETQ. The CDR3 reads CASSLTPGGTIYF. The CDR3, as DNA: TGCGCCAGCAGCTTGACCCCGGGGGGCACCATATATTTT.

This chain uses TRBV27 with TRBJ1-6; TRBD1 matches 7 bases. Per the germline V gene, CDR1 is MNHEY and CDR2 is SMNVEV (reference sequence). V lost 6 bases to trimming and J lost 6 bases; unmatched junction nucleotides: 8. The CDR3 consists of 15 residues. The CDR3 coding sequence is TGTGCCAGCAGGGTAAACCGGGACAGTAATTCACCCCTCCACTTT. Translating it yields CASRVNRDSNSPLHF.

The genes are TRBV11-3 and TRBJ2-5, with a tentative D call TRBD1 (6 bases). Germline V lookup: CDR1 SGHNT, CDR2 YENEEA. V was shortened by 5 bases and J by 4 bases, with 23 bases between the two germline ends. The CDR3 has 17 residues. The CDR3 reads CASSTPLGGGATETQYF. The CDR3 region has the DNA TGTGCCAGCAGCACCCCCTTAGGGGGTGGCGCTACAGAGACCCAGTACTTC. The variable domain in full, with the rest retrieved from reference TRBV11-3 and TRBJ2-5, is EAGVVQSPRYKIIEKKQPVAFWCNPISGHNTLYWYLQNLGQGPELLIRYENEEAVDDSQLPKDRFSAERLKGVDSTLKIQPAELGDSAVYLCASSTPLGGGATETQYFGPGTRLLVL.

About this clone: At the DNA level, this CDR3 is encoded by other sequences in the same sample as well. This sequence joins TRBV6-5 and TRBJ1-1; D gene ambiguous. The CDR3 consists of 13 residues. V lost 0 bases and J 4 bases, leaving 6 bases between the germline ends. Germline V gives CDR1 MNHEY, CDR2 SVGAGI. CDR3 loop: CASSYSTATEAFF. The CDR3 DNA follows: TGTGCCAGCAGTTACTCGACGGCCACTGAAGCTTTCTTT.

The rearrangement joins TRBV5-1 to TRBJ2-7; 9 bases are a match to TRBD2. J gave up 3 bases and V 3 bases, and 7 bases lay outside the gene matches. The CDR3 runs 15 residues. CDR1 and CDR2 (germline): SGHRS, YFSETQ. This chain's CDR3 is CASSSTGTSSYEQYF. The CDR3 DNA reads as TGCGCCAGCAGCTCCACCGGGACTAGCAGCTACGAGCAGTACTTC.

A single count supports this clone. V usage is TRBV7-2 and J usage is TRBJ1-5, with D unresolved. CDR1 and CDR2 from the germline V gene are SGHTA and FQGNSA. Trimming cost V 3 bases and J 1 base, with 7 bases left between them. CDR3 length: 14 residues. The CDR3 region has the DNA TGTGCCAGCAGCTTTTGGAGGAGCAATCAGCCCCAGCATTTT. This translates into CASSFWRSNQPQHF.

This sequence joins TRBV5-1 and TRBJ2-3; the match to TRBD2 covers 10 bases. Trimming took 1 base from V and 4 from J; bases not matched to a gene: 3. Germline-derived CDR1 and CDR2 are SGHRS and YFSETQ. The CDR3 covers 15 residues. This chain's CDR3 is CASSLTSGTPDTQYF. The CDR3 DNA reads TGCGCCAGCAGCTTGACTAGCGGGACCCCAGATACGCAGTATTTT.

The rearrangement joins TRBV15 to TRBJ1-4, with TRBD1 matching over 10 bases. The germline V gene has CDR1 LNHNV and CDR2 YYDKDF (reference sequence). The CDR3 is 16 residues long. The V and J ends lost 1 base and 6 bases, in that order; junction bases with no gene match: 5. CDR3 DNA sequence: TGTGCCACCAGCAGAGCTCCCGGGACAGGGGATGAAAAACTGTTTTTT. Residues: CATSRAPGTGDEKLFF.

The chain joins TRBV28 to TRBJ2-7; TRBD2 matches 9 bases. This CDR3 has 14 residues. Germline CDR1 reads MDHEN; CDR2 reads SYDVKM. Losses at the gene ends were 1 base for V and 7 bases for J; bases not matched to a gene: 5. The CDR3 DNA is TGTGCCAGCAGTTTATTGTCGGCGGGGGGGGAGCAGTACTTC. Translated: CASSLLSAGGEQYF. The variable domain in full, with the rest retrieved from reference TRBV28 and TRBJ2-7, is DVKVTQSSRYLVKRTGEKVFLECVQDMDHENMFWYRQDPGLGLRLIYFSYDVKMKEKGDIPEGYSVSREKKERFSLILESASTNQTSMYLCASSLLSAGGEQYFGPGTRLTVT.

This clone was counted a few times. V gene TRBV7-3 combines with J gene TRBJ1-2; 7 bases fit TRBD1. V gave up 5 bases and J gave up 8 bases; unmatched junction bases: 5. The CDR3 spans 12 residues. From germline, CDR1 is SGHTA and CDR2 FQGTGA. CDR3 residues: CASSNTGEGYTF. The DNA for the CDR3 is TGTGCCAGCAGCAACACAGGGGAAGGCTACACCTTC. The full variable domain, rest sourced from reference TRBV7-3 and TRBJ1-2, is GAGVSQTPSNKVTEKGKYVELRCDPISGHTALYWYRQSLGQGPEFLIYFQGTGAADDSGLPNDRFFAVRPEGSVSTLKIQRTERGDSAVYLCASSNTGEGYTFGSGTRLTVV.

In the case of this clone: Other DNA sequences in the sample encode the same CDR3. The J gene is TRBJ1-1, the V gene TRBV9; the D gene is possibly TRBD1 (5 bases). The CDR3 is made up of 15 amino acids. The germline V gene has CDR1 SGDLS and CDR2 YYNGEE. The germline V and J ends were trimmed by 0 bases and 0 bases, with 9 bases remaining between them. The CDR3 spells CASSVDGQMNTEAFF. DNA of the CDR3: TGTGCCAGCAGCGTAGACGGACAAATGAACACTGAAGCTTTCTTT.

This clone came up once. J is TRBJ1-5 and V is TRBV7-9, with D tentatively TRBD1 (5 bases). CDR3 length equals 17 residues. Germline CDR1 and CDR2: SEHNR and FQNEAQ (reference sequence). Trimming shortened V by 5 bases and J by 0 bases, and 17 bases separated the two germline ends. The CDR3 here is CASSPIVGTFSNQPQHF. CDR3 DNA: TGTGCCAGCAGCCCTATCGTAGGGACTTTTAGCAATCAGCCCCAGCATTTT.

This chain uses TRBV7-7 with TRBJ2-5; 9 bases are a match to TRBD2. This CDR3 contains 16 residues. Germline CDR1 and CDR2: SSHAT and FNYEAQ (reference sequence). V was pared by 3 bases and J by 2 bases, with 7 bases of the junction left unmatched. CDR3 sequence (DNA): TGTGCCAGCAGCTTTGGGCCAACTAGCGGGCAAGAGACCCAGTACTTC. Translated: CASSFGPTSGQETQYF.

CDR3 in DNA: TGTGCCAGCAGCCCTACAGCTTTGAACACTGAAGCTTTCTTT. Its translation is CASSPTALNTEAFF. This chain joins TRBV7-9 and TRBJ1-1; D ambiguous. The CDR3 spans 14 residues. Germline V CDR1 and CDR2: SEHNR, FQNEAQ (reference sequence). Deletions cut 5 bases from V and 0 bases from J, with 10 bases between. The whole variable domain, filled in from reference TRBV7-9 and TRBJ1-1, reads DTGVSQNPRHKITKRGQNVTFRCDPISEHNRLYWYRQTLGQGPEFLTYFQNEAQLEKSRLLSDRFSAERPKGSFSTLEIQRTEQGDSAMYLCASSPTALNTEAFFGQGTRLTVV.

The chain combines TRBV5-1 with TRBJ2-7; TRBD1 matches at 7 bases. CDR1 is SGHRS and CDR2 is YFSETQ in the germline V gene. The CDR3 has 16 amino acids. The junction had 6 bases not matched to a gene; V was cut back by 0 bases and J by 0 bases. As DNA, the CDR3 is TGCGCCAGCAGCTTGGGAGGGACAGCGAGCTCCTACGAGCAGTACTTC. This codes for CASSLGGTASSYEQYF.

For this clone: The same CDR3 is also encoded by other DNA sequences in this sample. This chain links TRBV9 with TRBJ2-1; D not certain. Trimming took 0 bases from V and 7 from J, leaving 8 bases between them. Germline CDR1 and CDR2: SGDLS and YYNGEE. The CDR3 spans 13 residues. CDR3 in DNA: TGTGCCAGCAGCGTAGCGGGTCTTAATGAGCAGTTCTTC. Protein sequence: CASSVAGLNEQFF.

This clone was detected once. The rearrangement joins TRBV11-2 to TRBJ1-1; D gene unclear. Germline CDR1 SGHAT, CDR2 FQNNGV. This CDR3 has 12 residues. V was shortened by 3 bases and J by 5 bases, with 7 bases between the two germline ends. The DNA of the CDR3 is TGTGCCAGCAGCTTCGGGTTAACTGAAGCTTTCTTT. It specifies CASSFGLTEAFF.

The genes are TRBV7-3 and TRBJ2-5, with 7 bases that match TRBD2. This CDR3 has 15 residues. Germline V gene sequence: CDR1 SGHTA, CDR2 FQGTGA. V lost 1 base and J lost 4; bases outside the gene matches: 6. The CDR3 sequence is CASSLSGSAVETQYF. The CDR3 coding sequence is TGTGCCAGCAGCTTAAGCGGGAGTGCGGTAGAGACCCAGTACTTC.

The V and J genes are TRBV2 and TRBJ1-1; no definite D call. The CDR3 is made up of 13 amino acids. Germline assignment: CDR1 SNHLY and CDR2 FYNNEI. The V gene lost 4 bases and the J gene lost 11 bases, with 17 bases spanning the gap. In DNA, the CDR3 is TGTGCCAGCAGTGCTGTATTAGGTCCCCGGGCTTTCTTT. Protein: CASSAVLGPRAFF.

CDR3 DNA: TGTGCCAGCAGTTATCTGACAGGTGGTGAAAAACTGTTTTTT. It yields the protein CASSYLTGGEKLFF. The chain is built from TRBV6-1 and TRBJ1-4; D is possibly TRBD1 (6 bases). Germline-derived CDR1 and CDR2 are MNHNS and SASEGT. CDR3 size: 14 residues. Trimming stripped 5 bases from V and 7 bases from J, with 14 bases between.

The chain links TRBV6-5 to TRBJ2-3; D uncertain. CDR1 and CDR2 from the germline V gene are MNHEY and SVGAGI. Trimming pared 1 base from V and 1 base from J, leaving 6 bases between. This CDR3 has 14 amino acids. DNA for the CDR3: TGTGCCAGCAGTTACTATGGGGGCACAGATACGCAGTATTTT. Translated, it gives CASSYYGGTDTQYF.

This clone occurred a few times. The chain joins TRBV29-1 to TRBJ1-1, with D possibly TRBD1 on 5 matching bases. The germline V gene encodes CDR1 SQVTM and CDR2 ANQGSEA. The CDR3 consists of 11 residues. Trimming pared 7 bases from V and 4 bases from J, leaving 10 bases between. CDR3 amino acids: CSAPGITEAFF. DNA for the CDR3: TGCAGCGCCCCAGGGATCACTGAAGCTTTCTTT.

The V gene is TRBV2, the J gene TRBJ1-1; D gene ambiguous. The CDR3 spans 13 residues. The V gene lost 7 bases and the J gene lost 3 bases, with 12 bases spanning the gap. Germline loops: CDR1 SNHLY, CDR2 FYNNEI. The CDR3 coding sequence is TGTGCCAGCAAAGATTTTCGGGACACTGAAGCTTTCTTT. Amino acids: CASKDFRDTEAFF.

This rearrangement joins TRBV7-2 to TRBJ2-1; the match to TRBD2 covers 16 bases. Germline CDR1 and CDR2: SGHTA and FQGNSA. V lost 4 bases, J lost 2 bases, and 5 bases stayed unmatched. CDR3 length: 18 amino acids. The CDR3 sequence is CASSSGLAGGPTYNEQFF. CDR3 nucleotide sequence: TGTGCCAGCAGCTCGGGACTAGCGGGAGGGCCAACCTACAATGAGCAGTTCTTC.

The chain recombines TRBV5-1 with TRBJ2-5; tentatively, D is TRBD1 or TRBD2 (5 bases each). V was trimmed by 0 bases and J by 11 bases, leaving 11 bases between them. CDR1 and CDR2 (germline): SGHRS, YFSETQ. The CDR3 is 12 amino acids. The CDR3 spells CASSLGGTTQYF. In DNA, the CDR3 is TGCGCCAGCAGCTTGGGGGGGACCACACAGTACTTC. Looking up the rest from reference TRBV5-1 and TRBJ2-5 gives the full variable domain: KAGVTQTPRYLIKTRGQQVTLSCSPISGHRSVSWYQQTPGQGLQFLFEYFSETQRNKGNFPGRFSGRQFSNSRSEMNVSTLELGDSALYLCASSLGGTTQYFGPGTRLLVL.

The chain recombines TRBV15 with TRBJ1-5; 8 positions agree with TRBD1. Germline V gene sequence: CDR1 LNHNV, CDR2 YYDKDF (reference sequence). V shed 0 bases and J 6 bases; nucleotides not matched to a gene: 10. The CDR3 covers 17 residues. The CDR3 protein is CATSREDGRGRGQPQHF. CDR3 DNA: TGTGCCACCAGCAGAGAGGATGGCAGGGGGCGAGGTCAGCCCCAGCATTTT.

The V call is TRBV29-1, the J call TRBJ2-3; D gene uncertain. The CDR3 loop spans 13 amino acids. Germline assignment: CDR1 SQVTM and CDR2 ANQGSEA. V gave up 2 bases and J gave up 4 bases, with 10 bases separating them. The CDR3 sequence is CSVEKTRADTQYF. CDR3 DNA sequence: TGCAGCGTTGAAAAGACCCGCGCAGATACGCAGTATTTT.